This TCR beta chain was profiled in a study of cytomegalovirus exposure and HLA in healthy donors. Of note for this clone: Its antigen is unidentified.

The CDR3 runs to 13 residues. Germline lookup yields CDR1 SGDLS and CDR2 YYNGEE. Trimming removed 5 bases at V and 0 bases at J, with 8 bases between. General study results and limits: Reports described diagnosis of cytomegalovirus status by the classifier as highly specific and sensitive.

PCR involved 60 Vbeta and 13 Jbeta primers. Clones were read by immunoSEQ multiplex PCR, and TCRdb kept only the in-frame ones, dropping some. The table shows nearly 110,000 clones, with approximately 85% occurring only once. This TCR came from a man between 50 and 59 years old in good health and CMV-seronegative. The sequenced material came from PBMCs. This rearrangement joins TRBV9 to TRBJ1-2; D unresolved. The CDR3 sequence: CASSSGTNYGYTF. DNA of the CDR3: TGTGCCAGCAGTTCGGGAACTAACTATGGCTACACCTTC.